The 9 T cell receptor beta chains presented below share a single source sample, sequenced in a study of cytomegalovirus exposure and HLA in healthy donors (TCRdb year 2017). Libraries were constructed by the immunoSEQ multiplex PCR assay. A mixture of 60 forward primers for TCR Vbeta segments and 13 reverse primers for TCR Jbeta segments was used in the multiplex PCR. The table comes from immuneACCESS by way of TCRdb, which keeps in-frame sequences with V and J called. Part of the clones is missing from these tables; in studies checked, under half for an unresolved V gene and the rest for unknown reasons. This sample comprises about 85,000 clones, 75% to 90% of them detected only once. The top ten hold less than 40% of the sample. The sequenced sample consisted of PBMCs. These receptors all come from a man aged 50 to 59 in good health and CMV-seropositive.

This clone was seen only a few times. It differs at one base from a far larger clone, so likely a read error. CDR3 residues: CASRDYINTEAFF. The CDR3 DNA follows: TGTGCCAGCAGAGACTATATCAACACTGAAGCTTTCTTT. This rearrangement joins TRBV6-1 to TRBJ1-1, with D unresolved. The CDR3 spans 13 residues. V gave up 6 bases and J gave up 2 bases, with 10 bases separating them. CDR1 is MNHNS and CDR2 is SASEGT in the germline V gene.

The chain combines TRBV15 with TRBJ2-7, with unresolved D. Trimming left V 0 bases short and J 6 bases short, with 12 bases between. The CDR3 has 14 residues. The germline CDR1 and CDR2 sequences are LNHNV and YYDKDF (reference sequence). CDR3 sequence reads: CATSRDVRASEQYF. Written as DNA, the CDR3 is TGTGCCACCAGCAGAGATGTTAGAGCCTCCGAGCAGTACTTC.

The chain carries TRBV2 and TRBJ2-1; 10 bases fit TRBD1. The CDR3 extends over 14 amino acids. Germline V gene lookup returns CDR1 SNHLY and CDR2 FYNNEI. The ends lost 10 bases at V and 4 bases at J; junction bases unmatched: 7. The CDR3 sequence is CATPGDRGYNEQFF. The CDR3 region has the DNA TGTGCCACGCCCGGGGACAGGGGTTACAATGAGCAGTTCTTC.

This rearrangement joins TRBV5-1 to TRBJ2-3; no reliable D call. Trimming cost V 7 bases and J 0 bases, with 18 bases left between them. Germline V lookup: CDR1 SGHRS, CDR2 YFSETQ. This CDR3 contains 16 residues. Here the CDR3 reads CASHGVAEPSTDTQYF. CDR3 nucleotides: TGCGCCAGCCACGGCGTGGCGGAACCTAGCACAGATACGCAGTATTTT.

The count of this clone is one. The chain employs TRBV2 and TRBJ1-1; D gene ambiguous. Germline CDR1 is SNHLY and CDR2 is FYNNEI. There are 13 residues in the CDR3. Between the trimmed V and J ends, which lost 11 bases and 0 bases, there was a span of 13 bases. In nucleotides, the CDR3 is TGTGCCGGAACTAAAGACGTGAACACTGAAGCTTTCTTT. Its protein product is CAGTKDVNTEAFF.

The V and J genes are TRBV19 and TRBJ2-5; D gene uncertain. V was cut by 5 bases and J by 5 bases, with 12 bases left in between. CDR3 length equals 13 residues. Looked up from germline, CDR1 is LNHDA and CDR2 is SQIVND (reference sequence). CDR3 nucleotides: TGTGCCAGTAGTGGGTCGGCTAGGGAGACCCAGTACTTC. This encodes CASSGSARETQYF.

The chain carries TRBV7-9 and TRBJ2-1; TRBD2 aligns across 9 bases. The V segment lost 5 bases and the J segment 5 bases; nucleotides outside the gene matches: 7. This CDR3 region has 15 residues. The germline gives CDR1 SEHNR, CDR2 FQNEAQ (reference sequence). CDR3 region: CASSRATSGDNEQFF. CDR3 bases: TGTGCCAGCAGCCGGGCGACTAGCGGAGACAATGAGCAGTTCTTC.

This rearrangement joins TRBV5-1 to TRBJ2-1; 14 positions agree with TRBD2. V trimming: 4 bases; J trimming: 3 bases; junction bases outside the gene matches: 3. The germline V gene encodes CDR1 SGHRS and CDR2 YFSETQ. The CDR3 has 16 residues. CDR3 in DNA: TGCGCCAGCAGCCTGGGACTAGCGGGAGACTACAATGAGCAGTTCTTC. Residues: CASSLGLAGDYNEQFF.

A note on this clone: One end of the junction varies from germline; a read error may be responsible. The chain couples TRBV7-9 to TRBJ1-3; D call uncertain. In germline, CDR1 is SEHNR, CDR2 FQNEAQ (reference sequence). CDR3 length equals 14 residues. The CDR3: CASSLASSGNTIYF. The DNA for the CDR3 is TGTGCCAGCAGTTTAGCGAGCTCTGGAAACACCATATATTTT.